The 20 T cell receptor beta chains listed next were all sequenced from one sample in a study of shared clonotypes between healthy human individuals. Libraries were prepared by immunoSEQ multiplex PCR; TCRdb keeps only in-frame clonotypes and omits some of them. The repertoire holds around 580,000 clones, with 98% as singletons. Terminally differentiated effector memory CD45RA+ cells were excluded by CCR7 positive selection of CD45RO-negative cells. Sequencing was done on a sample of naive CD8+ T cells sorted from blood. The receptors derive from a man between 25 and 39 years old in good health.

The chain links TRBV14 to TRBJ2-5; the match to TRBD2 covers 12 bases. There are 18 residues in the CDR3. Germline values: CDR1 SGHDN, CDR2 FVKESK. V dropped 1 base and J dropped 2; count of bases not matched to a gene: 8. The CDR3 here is CASSQGLAGEEIQETQYF. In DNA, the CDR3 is TGTGCCAGCAGCCAAGGACTAGCGGGAGAGGAGATACAAGAGACCCAGTACTTC.

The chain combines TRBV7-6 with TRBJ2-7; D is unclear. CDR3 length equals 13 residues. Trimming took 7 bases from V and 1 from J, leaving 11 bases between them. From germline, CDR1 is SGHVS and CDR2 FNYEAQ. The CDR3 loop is CASTPGDSYEQYF. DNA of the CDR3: TGTGCCAGCACCCCTGGGGATTCCTACGAGCAGTACTTC.

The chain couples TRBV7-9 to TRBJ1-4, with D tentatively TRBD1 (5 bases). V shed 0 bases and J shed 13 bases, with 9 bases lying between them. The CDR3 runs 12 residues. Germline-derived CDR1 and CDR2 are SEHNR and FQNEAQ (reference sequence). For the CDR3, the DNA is TGTGCCAGCAGCTTAGCGGGGGACGGACTGTTTTTT. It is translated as CASSLAGDGLFF.

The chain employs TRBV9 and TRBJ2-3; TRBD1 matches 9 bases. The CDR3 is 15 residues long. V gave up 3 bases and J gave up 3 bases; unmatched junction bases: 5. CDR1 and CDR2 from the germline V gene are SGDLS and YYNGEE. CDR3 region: CASSGDREGTDTQYF. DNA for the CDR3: TGTGCCAGCAGCGGGGACAGGGAAGGGACAGATACGCAGTATTTT.

The CDR3 region has the DNA TGTGCCAGCAGACCCGCGGGACAGGGCTTCAATGAGCAGTTCTTC. This encodes CASRPAGQGFNEQFF. The chain has TRBV27 and TRBJ2-1; 9 bases agree with TRBD1. The J segment lost 6 bases and the V segment lost 6 bases, leaving 9 bases of the junction unmatched. Germline lookup yields CDR1 MNHEY and CDR2 SMNVEV (reference sequence). The CDR3 covers 15 residues.

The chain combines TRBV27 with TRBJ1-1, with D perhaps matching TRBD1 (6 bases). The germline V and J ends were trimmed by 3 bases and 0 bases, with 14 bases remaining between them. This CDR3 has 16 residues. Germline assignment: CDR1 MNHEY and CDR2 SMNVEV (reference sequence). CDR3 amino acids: CASSFGTGYLNTEAFF. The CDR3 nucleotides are TGTGCCAGCAGTTTTGGTACAGGGTATCTGAACACTGAAGCTTTCTTT.

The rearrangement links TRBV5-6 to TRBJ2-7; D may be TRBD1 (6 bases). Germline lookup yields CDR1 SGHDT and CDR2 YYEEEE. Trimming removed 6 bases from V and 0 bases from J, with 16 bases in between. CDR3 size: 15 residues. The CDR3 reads CASTQGSVSSYEQYF. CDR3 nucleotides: TGTGCCAGCACCCAGGGGTCAGTAAGCTCCTACGAGCAGTACTTC.

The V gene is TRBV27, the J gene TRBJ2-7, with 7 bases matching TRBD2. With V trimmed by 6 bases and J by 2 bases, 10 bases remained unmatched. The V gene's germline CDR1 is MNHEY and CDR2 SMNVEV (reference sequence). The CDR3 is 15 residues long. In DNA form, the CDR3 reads TGTGCCAGCAGCCAGAGGAGCGGGATGGCCTACGAGCAGTACTTC. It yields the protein CASSQRSGMAYEQYF.

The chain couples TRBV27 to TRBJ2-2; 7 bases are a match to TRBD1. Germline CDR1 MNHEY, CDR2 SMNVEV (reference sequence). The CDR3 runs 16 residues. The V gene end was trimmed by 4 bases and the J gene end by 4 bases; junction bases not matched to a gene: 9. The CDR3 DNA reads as TGTGCCAGCAGTTCACTATTTACAGGGGCCACCGGGGAGCTGTTTTTT. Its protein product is CASSSLFTGATGELFF.

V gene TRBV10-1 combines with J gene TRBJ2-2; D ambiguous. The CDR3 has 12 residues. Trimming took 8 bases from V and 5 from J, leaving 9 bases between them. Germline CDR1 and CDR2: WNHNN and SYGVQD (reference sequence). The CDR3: CASSLMTGELFF. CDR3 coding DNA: TGCGCCAGCTCTCTAATGACCGGGGAGCTGTTTTTT.

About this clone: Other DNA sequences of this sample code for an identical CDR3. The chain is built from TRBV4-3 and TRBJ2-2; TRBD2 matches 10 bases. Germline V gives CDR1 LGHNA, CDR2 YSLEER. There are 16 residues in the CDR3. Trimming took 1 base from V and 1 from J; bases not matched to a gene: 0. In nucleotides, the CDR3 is TGCGCCAGCAGCCAAGGACTAGCGGGGAACACCGGGGAGCTGTTTTTT. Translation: CASSQGLAGNTGELFF.

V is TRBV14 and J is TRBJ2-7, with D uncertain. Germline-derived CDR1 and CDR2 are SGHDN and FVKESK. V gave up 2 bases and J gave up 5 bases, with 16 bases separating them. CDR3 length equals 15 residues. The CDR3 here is CASSQFSQNDDEQYF. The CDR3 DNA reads TGTGCCAGCAGCCAATTTTCTCAGAACGACGACGAGCAGTACTTC.

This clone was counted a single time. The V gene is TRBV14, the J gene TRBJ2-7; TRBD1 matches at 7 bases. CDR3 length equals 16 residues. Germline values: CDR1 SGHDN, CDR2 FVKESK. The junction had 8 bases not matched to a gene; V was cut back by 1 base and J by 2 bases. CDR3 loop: CASSQAPGQKTYEQYF. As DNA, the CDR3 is TGTGCCAGCAGCCAAGCGCCGGGACAGAAAACCTACGAGCAGTACTTC.

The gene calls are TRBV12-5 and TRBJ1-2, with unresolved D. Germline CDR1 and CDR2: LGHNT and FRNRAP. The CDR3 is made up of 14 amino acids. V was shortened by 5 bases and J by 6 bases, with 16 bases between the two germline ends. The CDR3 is CASGDVGWPDGYTF. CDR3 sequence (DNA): TGTGCTAGTGGTGATGTTGGCTGGCCCGATGGCTACACCTTC.

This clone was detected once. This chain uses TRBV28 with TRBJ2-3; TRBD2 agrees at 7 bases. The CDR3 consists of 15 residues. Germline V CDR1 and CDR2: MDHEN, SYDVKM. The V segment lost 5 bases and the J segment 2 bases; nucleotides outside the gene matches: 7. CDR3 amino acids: CASSGSGTNTDTQYF. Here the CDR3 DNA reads TGTGCCAGCAGTGGAAGCGGGACCAACACAGATACGCAGTATTTT.

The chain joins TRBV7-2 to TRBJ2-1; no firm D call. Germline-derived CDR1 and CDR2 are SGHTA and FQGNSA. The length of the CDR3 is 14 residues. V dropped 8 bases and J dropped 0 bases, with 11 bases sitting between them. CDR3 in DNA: TGTGCCAGCTTCCGATGGGGCTCCTACAATGAGCAGTTCTTC. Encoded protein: CASFRWGSYNEQFF.

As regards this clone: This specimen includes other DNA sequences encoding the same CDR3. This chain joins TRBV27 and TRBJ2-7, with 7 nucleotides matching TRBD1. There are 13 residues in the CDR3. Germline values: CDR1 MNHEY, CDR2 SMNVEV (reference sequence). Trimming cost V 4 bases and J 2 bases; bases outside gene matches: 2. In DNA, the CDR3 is TGTGCCAGCAGTTGGGACAGAACCTACGAGCAGTACTTC. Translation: CASSWDRTYEQYF.

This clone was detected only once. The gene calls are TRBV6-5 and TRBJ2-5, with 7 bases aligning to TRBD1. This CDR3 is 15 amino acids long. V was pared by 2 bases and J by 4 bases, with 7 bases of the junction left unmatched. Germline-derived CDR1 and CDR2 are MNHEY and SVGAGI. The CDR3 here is CASSYRPGQLETQYF. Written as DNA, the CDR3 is TGTGCCAGCAGTTACCGGCCGGGACAGTTAGAGACCCAGTACTTC.

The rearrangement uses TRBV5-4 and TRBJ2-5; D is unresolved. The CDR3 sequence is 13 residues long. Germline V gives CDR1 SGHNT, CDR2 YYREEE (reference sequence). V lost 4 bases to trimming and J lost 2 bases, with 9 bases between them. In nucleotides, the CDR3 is TGTGCCAGCAGCCCCGTCGAACAAGAGACCCAGTACTTC. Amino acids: CASSPVEQETQYF. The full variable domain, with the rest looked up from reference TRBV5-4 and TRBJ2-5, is ETGVTQSPTHLIKTRGQQVTLRCSSQSGHNTVSWYQQALGQGPQFIFQYYREEENGRGNFPPRFSGLQFPNYSSELNVNALELDDSALYLCASSPVEQETQYFGPGTRLLVL.

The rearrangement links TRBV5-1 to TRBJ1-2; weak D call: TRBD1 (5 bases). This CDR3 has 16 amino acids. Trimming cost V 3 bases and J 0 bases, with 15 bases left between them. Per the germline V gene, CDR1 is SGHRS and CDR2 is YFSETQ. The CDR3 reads CASSWVGEATNYGYTF. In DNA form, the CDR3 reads TGCGCCAGCAGCTGGGTAGGGGAGGCGACTAACTATGGCTACACCTTC.